This T cell receptor beta chain was observed in a study of glioma-infiltrating T cells after dendritic cell vaccination. Study-wide background: Samples are from glioblastoma patients in Phase I and II dendritic cell vaccine trials.

The V gene end was trimmed by 5 bases and the J gene end by 8 bases; junction bases not matched to a gene: 7. This CDR3 contains 15 residues. Germline V gives CDR1 SGHVS, CDR2 FNYEAQ. Some clones are missing from TCRdb's copy, which holds only in-frame ones; the method was immunoSEQ multiplex PCR. The repertoire has about 82,000 clones, about 87% of them found once; the top ten carry 3.2%. The source is a human donor with glioblastoma. Material: blood, obtained before dendritic cell vaccination. V gene TRBV7-6 combines with J gene TRBJ2-1; TRBD2 agrees at 12 bases. The CDR3 region is CASSQGLAGSDEQFF. Written as DNA, the CDR3 is TGTGCCAGCAGCCAAGGACTAGCGGGATCGGATGAGCAGTTCTTC.